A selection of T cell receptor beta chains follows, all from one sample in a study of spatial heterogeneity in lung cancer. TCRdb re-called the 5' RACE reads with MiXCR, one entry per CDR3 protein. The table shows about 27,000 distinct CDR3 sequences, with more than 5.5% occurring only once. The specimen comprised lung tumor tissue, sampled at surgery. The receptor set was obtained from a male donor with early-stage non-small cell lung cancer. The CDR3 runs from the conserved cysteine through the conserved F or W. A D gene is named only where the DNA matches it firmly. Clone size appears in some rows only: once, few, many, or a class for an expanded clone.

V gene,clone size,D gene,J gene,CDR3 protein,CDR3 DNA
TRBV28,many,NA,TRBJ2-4,CASHGGAGAKNIQYF,TGTGCCAGCCATGGGGGGGCTGGGGCCAAAAACATTCAGTACTTC
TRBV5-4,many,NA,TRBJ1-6,CATKRERNSPLHF,TGTGCTACGAAGAGGGAGAGGAATTCACCCCTCCACTTT
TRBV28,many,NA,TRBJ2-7,CASSLLGRSSYEQYF,TGTGCCAGCAGTTTGCTGGGGAGGAGCTCCTACGAGCAGTACTTC
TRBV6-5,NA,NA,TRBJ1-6,CASSYSRDPNSPLHF,TGTGCCAGCAGTTACTCGAGGGATCCTAATTCACCCCTCCACTTT
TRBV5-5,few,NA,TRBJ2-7,CASALGSGTLTYEQYF,TGTGCCAGCGCGTTGGGATCCGGGACTTTAACCTACGAGCAGTACTTC
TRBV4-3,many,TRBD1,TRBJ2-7,CASSHKGGDRVYEQYF,TGCGCCAGCAGCCACAAGGGAGGGGACAGGGTCTACGAGCAGTACTTC
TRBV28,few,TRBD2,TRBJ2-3,CASSFAGGEIDTQYF,TGTGCCAGCAGTTTCGCCGGGGGGGAGATAGATACGCAGTATTTT
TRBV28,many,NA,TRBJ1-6,CASSYLSGDSNSPLHF,TGTGCCAGCAGTTACCTTTCGGGTGACAGTAATTCACCCCTCCACTTT
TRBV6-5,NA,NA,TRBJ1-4,CASSGDLANEKLFF,TGTGCCAGCAGTGGTGACTTGGCTAATGAAAAACTGTTTTTT
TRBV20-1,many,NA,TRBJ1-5,CSALRRNQPQHF,TGCAGTGCCTTACGTCGCAATCAGCCCCAGCATTTT
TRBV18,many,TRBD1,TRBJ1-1,CASTPGQGASEAFF,TGTGCCAGCACACCGGGACAGGGGGCCTCTGAAGCTTTCTTT
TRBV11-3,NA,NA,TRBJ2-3,CASSLTGDTQYF,TGTGCCAGCAGCTTAACGGGAGATACGCAGTATTTT
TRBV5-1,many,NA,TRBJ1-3,CASSFREGATGNTIYF,TGCGCCAGCAGCTTTCGAGAGGGCGCGACTGGAAACACCATATATTTT
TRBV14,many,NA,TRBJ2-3,CASSQDIEGDTQYF,TGTGCCAGCAGCCAAGATATCGAGGGAGATACGCAGTATTTT
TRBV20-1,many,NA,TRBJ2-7,CSGGVGYEQYF,TGCAGTGGGGGGGTAGGCTACGAGCAGTACTTC
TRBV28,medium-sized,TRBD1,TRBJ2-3,CASSGTASRFSTDTQYF,TGTGCCAGCAGCGGGACAGCCTCACGGTTTAGCACAGATACGCAGTATTTT
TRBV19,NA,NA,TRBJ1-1,CASSPYQGVNTEAFF,TGTGCCAGTAGCCCATACCAAGGGGTGAACACTGAAGCTTTCTTT
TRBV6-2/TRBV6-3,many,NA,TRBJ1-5,CARAGDSNQPQHF,TGTGCCAGGGCGGGAGATAGCAATCAGCCCCAGCATTTT
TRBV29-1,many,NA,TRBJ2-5,CSVAHTVEGETQYF,TGCAGCGTTGCCCATACAGTAGAGGGAGAGACCCAGTACTTC
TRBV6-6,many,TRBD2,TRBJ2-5,CASSTGLAQETQYF,TGTGCCAGCAGTACGGGACTAGCCCAAGAGACCCAGTACTTC
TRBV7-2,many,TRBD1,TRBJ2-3,CASSLDRGTDTQYF,TGTGCCAGCAGCCTTGACAGGGGCACAGATACGCAGTATTTT
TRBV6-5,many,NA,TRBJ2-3,CASSWAGEGDTQYF,TGTGCCAGCAGTTGGGCAGGGGAAGGGGATACGCAGTATTTT
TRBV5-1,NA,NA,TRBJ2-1,CASSLAPRGYNEQFF,TGCGCCAGCAGCTTGGCCCCAAGGGGCTACAATGAGCAGTTCTTC
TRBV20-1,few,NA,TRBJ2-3,CSARDRRESGFTDTQYF,TGCAGTGCTAGAGATCGAAGGGAAAGCGGGTTCACAGATACGCAGTATTTT
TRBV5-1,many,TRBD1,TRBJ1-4,CASSGDSNEKLFF,TGCGCCAGCAGCGGGGACAGCAATGAAAAACTGTTTTTT
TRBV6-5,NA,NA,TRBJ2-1,CATSTFTYEHNEQFF,TGTGCCACATCGACTTTTACATACGAACACAATGAGCAGTTCTTC